This TCR beta chain comes out of a study of T cell changes during pregnancy in multiple sclerosis. This clone appeared a single time. The trim removed 6 bases at V and 6 bases at J, leaving 8 bases unmatched. The CDR3 spans 13 residues. CDR1 and CDR2 (germline): KGHSH, LQKENI. Sequencing was performed with immunoSEQ multiplex PCR; in TCRdb, only in-frame clones are kept and a portion is missing. The data contain fewer than 40,000 clones, 90% to 95% of them singletons. The sequencing here drew on CD4+ T cells from peripheral blood mononuclear cells, taken after pregnancy. The chain combines TRBV18 with TRBJ2-7, with 7 bases fitting TRBD1. The sequence derives from a female donor with multiple sclerosis, enrolled in a pregnancy study. CDR3 loop: CASSSTGQGEQYF. In nucleotides, the CDR3 is TGTGCCAGCTCTTCGACAGGGCAGGGCGAGCAGTACTTC.